Each of the 25 T cell receptor beta chains below was sequenced from the same sample in a study of OX40 agonist ivuxolimab in advanced cancers. TCRdb's copy holds only in-frame clones and misses some; the assay was immunoSEQ multiplex PCR. The table shows about 58,000 clones, with around 78% occurring only once. The source material was CD4+ or CD8+ T cells sorted from blood, sampled in a trial of the OX40 agonist ivuxolimab. All receptors come from an adult with an advanced solid tumor such as melanoma, head and neck, liver or kidney cancer.

The CDR3 loop is CASSKTSGGLTDTQYF. CDR3 DNA sequence: TGTGCCAGCAGTAAGACTAGCGGGGGCCTCACAGATACGCAGTATTTT. The V gene is TRBV5-6, the J gene TRBJ2-3, with 12 bases that match TRBD2. The germline gives CDR1 SGHDT, CDR2 YYEEEE. This CDR3 comprises 16 residues. J lost 2 bases, V lost 5 bases, and 6 bases had no gene match. Full variable domain (remainder filled in from reference TRBV5-6 and TRBJ2-3): DAGVTQSPTHLIKTRGQQVTLRCSPKSGHDTVSWYQQALGQGPQFIFQYYEEEERQRGNFPDRFSGHQFPNYSSELNVNALLLGDSALYLCASSKTSGGLTDTQYFGPGTRLTVL.

The chain has TRBV19 and TRBJ1-5; a weak D match, TRBD1 (6 bases). The V gene lost 1 base and the J gene lost 7 bases, with 11 bases spanning the gap. From germline, CDR1 is LNHDA and CDR2 SQIVND (reference sequence). CDR3 size: 14 residues. The CDR3: CASSIVRGGQPQHF. CDR3 bases: TGTGCCAGTAGTATAGTCAGGGGCGGCCAGCCCCAGCATTTT.

This clone was seen only a few times. The V gene is TRBV9, the J gene TRBJ1-1; D possibly corresponds to TRBD1 (5 bases). V shed 3 bases and J shed 3 bases, with 12 bases lying between them. Looked up from germline, CDR1 is SGDLS and CDR2 is YYNGEE. The CDR3 sequence is 14 residues long. The CDR3 is CASSAGLGDTEAFF. CDR3 nucleotide sequence: TGTGCCAGCAGCGCCGGATTGGGGGACACTGAAGCTTTCTTT.

This chain connects TRBV4-2 to TRBJ2-5; D gene uncertain. The CDR3 runs to 14 residues. The V end lost 0 bases, the J end lost 5 bases, and 10 bases lay between the germline ends. In germline, CDR1 is LGHNA, CDR2 YNFKEQ. The chain's CDR3 is CASSQDGRRETQYF. The CDR3, as DNA: TGTGCCAGCAGCCAAGATGGGCGTAGGGAGACCCAGTACTTC.

This clone was counted only a few times. The DNA of the CDR3 is TGTGCCAGCAGTCCGGGGCGGGGGGTAGGCACAGATACGCAGTATTTT. Protein product: CASSPGRGVGTDTQYF. The V and J genes are TRBV28 and TRBJ2-3; 8 bases fit TRBD2. V shed 5 bases and J 1 base; nucleotides not matched to a gene: 8. Per the germline V gene, CDR1 is MDHEN and CDR2 is SYDVKM. The CDR3 sequence is 16 residues long.

The J gene is TRBJ1-1, the V gene TRBV28; D uncertain. Trimming cost V 7 bases and J 1 base, with 13 bases left between them. The CDR3 is made up of 14 amino acids. Germline CDR1 and CDR2: MDHEN and SYDVKM. The CDR3 loop is CASNLVGRNTEAFF. As DNA, the CDR3 is TGTGCCAGCAACCTGGTAGGGAGGAACACTGAAGCTTTCTTT.

This clone came up once. J is TRBJ2-5 and V is TRBV5-1, with a weak D call TRBD1 (6 bases). V lost 3 bases, J lost 2 bases, and 11 bases lay in between. Germline V lookup: CDR1 SGHRS, CDR2 YFSETQ. The CDR3 is 14 residues long. CDR3 DNA sequence: TGCGCCAGCAGCTCGGGGACACCACAAGAGACCCAGTACTTC. This sequence encodes CASSSGTPQETQYF. The whole variable domain, remainder taken from reference TRBV5-1 and TRBJ2-5, is KAGVTQTPRYLIKTRGQQVTLSCSPISGHRSVSWYQQTPGQGLQFLFEYFSETQRNKGNFPGRFSGRQFSNSRSEMNVSTLELGDSALYLCASSSGTPQETQYFGPGTRLLVL.

This chain joins TRBV4-3 and TRBJ2-5; a possible D gene is TRBD2 (5 bases). Germline-derived CDR1 and CDR2 are LGHNA and YSLEER. CDR3 length equals 15 residues. V was pared by 4 bases and J by 5 bases, with 17 bases between. This CDR3 is CASSLSRTPGETQYF. The DNA for the CDR3 is TGCGCCAGCAGCCTCTCGAGGACTCCGGGGGAGACCCAGTACTTC.

The chain links TRBV2 to TRBJ1-5; D might be TRBD1 (6 bases). Per the germline V gene, CDR1 is SNHLY and CDR2 is FYNNEI. This CDR3 is 14 amino acids long. Trimming shortened V by 8 bases and J by 2 bases, and 13 bases separated the two germline ends. Written as DNA, the CDR3 is TGTGCCAGCCTCAGGGGAGATGGCAATCAGCCCCAGCATTTT. Amino acids: CASLRGDGNQPQHF. Combining the CDR3 with reference TRBV2 and TRBJ1-5 gives the whole variable domain EPEVTQTPSHQVTQMGQEVILRCVPISNHLYFYWYRQILGQKVEFLVSFYNNEISEKSEIFDDQFSVERPDGSNFTLKIRSTKLEDSAMYFCASLRGDGNQPQHFGDGTRLSIL.

Remarks on this clone: The sample holds other DNA sequences that translate to the same CDR3. V gene TRBV6-5 combines with J gene TRBJ1-5; no definite D call. V lost 3 bases, J lost 3 bases, and 12 bases lay in between. Germline CDR1 is MNHEY and CDR2 is SVGAGI. The CDR3 contains 15 residues. This CDR3 is CASSYSGQDNQPQHF. The CDR3 DNA sequence: TGTGCCAGCAGTTATTCGGGCCAGGACAATCAGCCCCAGCATTTT.

The chain links TRBV4-2 to TRBJ1-2, with D unresolved. The V end was cut by 3 bases, the J end by 3 bases, with 14 bases between. The CDR3 sequence is 15 residues long. Germline V gene sequence: CDR1 LGHNA, CDR2 YNFKEQ. The CDR3 DNA is TGTGCCAGCAGCCAGCCCCCCGGGTTGGACTATGGCTACACCTTC. It yields the protein CASSQPPGLDYGYTF.

Here the CDR3 reads CASTSSNEKLFF. CDR3 DNA: TGTGCCAGCACCTCCTCTAATGAAAAACTGTTTTTT. V is TRBV28 and J is TRBJ1-4; D gene unclear. The V end lost 7 bases, the J end lost 3 bases, and 6 bases lay between the germline ends. Germline loops: CDR1 MDHEN, CDR2 SYDVKM. The CDR3 is 12 amino acids.

The chain has TRBV18 and TRBJ2-5, with D tentatively TRBD1 (6 bases). With 3 bases removed from V and 1 base from J, the gap between germline ends came to 18 bases. CDR3 length equals 17 residues. From germline, CDR1 is KGHSH and CDR2 LQKENI. The CDR3 nucleotides are TGTGCCAGCTCACCCTGGACAGCAGTCCCTTCCCAAGAGACCCAGTACTTC. Translated: CASSPWTAVPSQETQYF.

The chain employs TRBV2 and TRBJ1-2; possible D gene TRBD1, 5 bases. This CDR3 has 13 residues. With 7 bases removed from V and 6 bases from J, the gap between germline ends came to 15 bases. Germline loops: CDR1 SNHLY, CDR2 FYNNEI. For the CDR3, the DNA is TGTGCCAGCATCCCGAGGCAGGGTAATGGCTACACCTTC. Translating gives CASIPRQGNGYTF.

The chain is built from TRBV7-6 and TRBJ2-3, with D perhaps matching TRBD1 or TRBD2 (7 bases each). The CDR3 contains 16 residues. Deletions cut 1 base from V and 2 bases from J, with 13 bases between. The germline gives CDR1 SGHVS, CDR2 FNYEAQ. DNA of the CDR3: TGTGCCAGCAGCTTAGGGGGGGGACAGACCACAGATACGCAGTATTTT. It translates to CASSLGGGQTTDTQYF.

This sequence joins TRBV30 and TRBJ1-6; D is uncertain. V was cut by 0 bases and J by 7 bases, with 7 bases left in between. CDR3 length: 13 residues. CDR1 and CDR2 from the germline V gene are GTSNPN and SVGIG (reference sequence). CDR3 nucleotide sequence: TGTGCCTGGAGTGTGGCAGTGAATTCACCCCTCCACTTT. As protein: CAWSVAVNSPLHF.

This chain uses TRBV4-2 with TRBJ1-1, with 11 bases that match TRBD1. CDR1 LGHNA and CDR2 YNFKEQ come from the germline V gene. The CDR3 totals 15 residues. V was pared by 0 bases and J by 11 bases, with 8 bases of the junction left unmatched. The CDR3 DNA is TGTGCCAGCAGCCAAGAAATGGACAGGGGGCTTGGGGCTTTCTTT. Translated: CASSQEMDRGLGAFF.

The chain recombines TRBV2 with TRBJ1-5; D is unresolved. The V and J ends lost 6 bases and 0 bases respectively, with 12 bases between them. The CDR3 sequence is 15 residues long. Per the germline V gene, CDR1 is SNHLY and CDR2 is FYNNEI. This CDR3 reads CASRSSTYSNQPQHF. In DNA form, the CDR3 reads TGTGCCAGCAGGTCGTCAACTTATAGCAATCAGCCCCAGCATTTT.

The genes are TRBV5-1 and TRBJ2-3; 8 positions agree with TRBD2. The germline V gene has CDR1 SGHRS and CDR2 YFSETQ. Germline trimming cut 6 bases from V and 1 base from J; bases unmatched to any gene: 10. The CDR3 has 16 amino acids. In nucleotides, the CDR3 is TGCGCCAGCACTCTATCCTCGGGGGGGCGCACAGATACGCAGTATTTT. Residues: CASTLSSGGRTDTQYF.

This chain connects TRBV7-9 to TRBJ2-7; 14 nucleotides align to TRBD2. V trimming: 7 bases; J trimming: 5 bases; junction bases outside the gene matches: 4. The CDR3 consists of 14 residues. Germline V gene sequence: CDR1 SEHNR, CDR2 FQNEAQ (reference sequence). CDR3 in DNA: TGTGCCAGCACTCCGACTAGCGGGGGGGACGAGCAGTACTTC. Translating gives CASTPTSGGDEQYF.

The J gene is TRBJ1-4, the V gene TRBV27; D is unclear. V was pared by 8 bases and J by 3 bases, with 16 bases between. Germline loops: CDR1 MNHEY, CDR2 SMNVEV (reference sequence). The CDR3 is 15 residues long. CDR3 DNA sequence: TGTGCCAGCGGTACTTTTTTAAGATCTAATGAAAAACTGTTTTTT. It codes for CASGTFLRSNEKLFF.

The chain links TRBV2 to TRBJ2-2, with D perhaps TRBD1 (5 bases). Germline V gives CDR1 SNHLY, CDR2 FYNNEI. The V end was cut by 6 bases, the J end by 0 bases, with 11 bases between. CDR3 length equals 15 residues. CDR3 DNA sequence: TGTGCCAGCAGAGGACAAACGACGAACACCGGGGAGCTGTTTTTT. It specifies CASRGQTTNTGELFF.

This chain connects TRBV5-4 to TRBJ2-5, with 11 bases that match TRBD2. This CDR3 is 16 amino acids long. Germline CDR1 SGHNT, CDR2 YYREEE (reference sequence). The J segment lost 1 base and the V segment lost 1 base, leaving 3 bases of the junction unmatched. This CDR3 is CASSLPLAGGQETQYF. As DNA, the CDR3 is TGTGCCAGCAGCTTGCCGCTAGCGGGGGGCCAAGAGACCCAGTACTTC.

This clone has more than one count but fewer than ten. This chain links TRBV15 with TRBJ2-5; D remains unclear. This CDR3 has 12 residues. Germline V lookup: CDR1 LNHNV, CDR2 YYDKDF (reference sequence). With 0 bases removed from V and 2 bases from J, the gap between germline ends came to 1 base. The CDR3 region is CATSREQETQYF. The CDR3 DNA reads as TGTGCCACCAGCAGAGAACAAGAGACCCAGTACTTC.

The chain combines TRBV7-9 with TRBJ2-1; 8 nucleotides match TRBD2. After removal of 0 bases from V and 7 bases from J, the junction contained 14 bases not matched to a gene. Germline V gene lookup returns CDR1 SEHNR and CDR2 FQNEAQ (reference sequence). The CDR3 has 18 residues. The CDR3 loop is CASSLARASGPVGNEQFF. The CDR3 DNA reads as TGTGCCAGCAGCTTAGCGAGGGCTAGCGGGCCCGTGGGGAATGAGCAGTTCTTC. Full variable domain (remainder filled in from reference TRBV7-9 and TRBJ2-1): DTGVSQNPRHKITKRGQNVTFRCDPISEHNRLYWYRQTLGQGPEFLTYFQNEAQLEKSRLLSDRFSAERPKGSFSTLEIQRTEQGDSAMYLCASSLARASGPVGNEQFFGPGTRLTVL.